The present TCR beta chain was sequenced within a study of human T cells and chemical hapten exposure. Background on the study: Investigators sensitized around 2 cm by around 2 cm of upper inner arm skin with 2% DPC. TCR yields per sample varied, mainly owing to small pooled library volume differences.

The CDR3 sequence is 20 residues long. CDR1 and CDR2 from the germline V gene are SGHTA and FQGNSA. Time point indicated: pre-sensitization, week 0. Treatment here: therapeutic diphenylcyclopropenone sensitization with weekly scalp DPC. There are many counts of this clonotype. Its antigen is not identified. A junction end diverges from the germline sequence, so it may reflect a read error. General study points: With patch test score, the counts of PT1 expanded TCRs showed a positive correlation.

Individual cDNA molecules (in the library) carried attached unique molecular identifiers. TCRdb analysed the RACE reads with MiXCR anew, one entry per CDR3 protein. The data contain 350,000 to 400,000 distinct CDR3 sequences, 5% to 6.5% of them singletons. The source material was whole blood, sampled in connection with sensitization to the hapten diphenylcyclopropenone (DPC). The chain uses TRBV7-2 and TRBJ2-6; 12 positions match TRBD1. This sequence was found in a woman aged 45-65 years with alopecia areata. Some clones in this sample may be carry-over from other donors' samples. CDR3 sequence reads: CASSLARWGTGGSRANVLTF. CDR3 sequence (DNA): TGTGCCAGCAGCTTAGCAAGATGGGGGACAGGGGGCTCTCGGGCCAACGTCCTGACTTTC.